This T cell receptor beta chain was found in a study of T cell responses to AZD1222 COVID-19 vaccine. Looking at the study overall: Second doses at about 4 or about 12 weeks were pooled.

The CDR3 loop spans 14 amino acids. Germline V lookup: CDR1 MNHEY, CDR2 SMNVEV (reference sequence). The V gene lost 4 bases and the J gene lost 4 bases, with 13 bases spanning the gap. As regards this clone: No antigen is known for it.

General study points: Once two AZD1222 doses were given, Spike-specific TCR breadth and depth went up. At baseline, seropositivity was found in only a handful of AZD1222 recipients.

Generated by immunoSEQ multiplex PCR, the TCRdb table keeps only in-frame clones and is missing some. The sample carries some 100,000 clones, about 89% recorded once. The origin of this receptor is an adult in good health. Here the sequenced sample was peripheral blood, taken on day 0 of AZD1222 vaccination. The chain employs TRBV27 and TRBJ1-1, with unresolved D. CDR3 coding DNA: TGTGCCAGCAGTTCCCCGACCCGCGGCACTGAAGCTTTCTTT. Its protein is CASSSPTRGTEAFF.